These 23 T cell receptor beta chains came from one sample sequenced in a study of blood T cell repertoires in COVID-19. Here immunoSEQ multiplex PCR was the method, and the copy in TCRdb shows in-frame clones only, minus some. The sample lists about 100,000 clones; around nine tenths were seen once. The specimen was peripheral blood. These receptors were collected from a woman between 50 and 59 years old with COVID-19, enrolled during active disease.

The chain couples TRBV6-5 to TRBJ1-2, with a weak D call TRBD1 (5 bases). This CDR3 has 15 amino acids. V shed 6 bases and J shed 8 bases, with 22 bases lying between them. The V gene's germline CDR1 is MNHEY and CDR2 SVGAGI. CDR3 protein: CASSYGPNQGRGYTF. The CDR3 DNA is TGTGCCAGCAGCTACGGGCCCAATCAGGGAAGGGGCTACACCTTC.

CDR3 nucleotide sequence: TGTGCCAGCAGCTTAGCGGGGGGAACGAACACTGAAGCTTTCTTT. Translating it yields CASSLAGGTNTEAFF. The gene calls are TRBV11-2 and TRBJ1-1; D is possibly TRBD1 (5 bases). The germline CDR1 and CDR2 sequences are SGHAT and FQNNGV. The germline V and J ends were trimmed by 1 base and 1 base, with 10 bases remaining between them. The CDR3 loop spans 15 amino acids.

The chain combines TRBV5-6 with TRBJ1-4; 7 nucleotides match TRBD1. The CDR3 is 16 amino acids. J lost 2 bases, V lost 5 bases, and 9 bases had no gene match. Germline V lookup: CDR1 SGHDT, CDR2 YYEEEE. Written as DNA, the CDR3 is TGTGCCAGCAGTCGCCGGGACAGTGGTACTAATGAAAAACTGTTTTTT. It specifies CASSRRDSGTNEKLFF.

This CDR3 is CASSLRDSNEKLFF. In nucleotides, the CDR3 is TGTGCCAGCAGCTTGCGGGATTCAAATGAAAAACTGTTTTTT. This chain joins TRBV5-5 and TRBJ1-4; D gene uncertain. V lost 1 base, J lost 5 bases, and 9 bases lay in between. This CDR3 spans 14 amino acids. The germline CDR1 and CDR2 sequences are SGHKS and YYEKEE (reference sequence).

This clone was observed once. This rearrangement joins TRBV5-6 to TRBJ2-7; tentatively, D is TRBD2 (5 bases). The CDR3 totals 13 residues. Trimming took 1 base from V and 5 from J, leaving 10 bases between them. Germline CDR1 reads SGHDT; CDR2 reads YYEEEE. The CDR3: CASSLTGSHEQYF. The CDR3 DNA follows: TGTGCCAGCAGCTTGACGGGGAGCCACGAGCAGTACTTC. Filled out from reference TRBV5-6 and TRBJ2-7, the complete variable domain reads DAGVTQSPTHLIKTRGQQVTLRCSPKSGHDTVSWYQQALGQGPQFIFQYYEEEERQRGNFPDRFSGHQFPNYSSELNVNALLLGDSALYLCASSLTGSHEQYFGPGTRLTVT.

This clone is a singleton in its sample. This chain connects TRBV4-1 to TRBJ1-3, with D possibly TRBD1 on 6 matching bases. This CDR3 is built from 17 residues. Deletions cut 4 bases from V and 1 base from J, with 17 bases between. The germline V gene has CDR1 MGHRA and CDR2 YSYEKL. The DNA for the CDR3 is TGCGCCAGCAGCCCTCTGGGGCGGGGGCGGTCTGGAAACACCATATATTTT. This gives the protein CASSPLGRGRSGNTIYF.

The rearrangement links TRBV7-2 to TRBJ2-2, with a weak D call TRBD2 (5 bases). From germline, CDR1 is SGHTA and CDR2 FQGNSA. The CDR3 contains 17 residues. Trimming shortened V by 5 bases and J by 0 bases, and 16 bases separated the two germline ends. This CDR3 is CASSQNPTGTNTGELFF. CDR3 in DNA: TGTGCCAGCAGCCAGAATCCCACGGGAACGAACACCGGGGAGCTGTTTTTT. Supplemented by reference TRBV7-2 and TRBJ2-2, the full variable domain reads GAGVSQSPSNKVTEKGKDVELRCDPISGHTALYWYRQSLGQGLEFLIYFQGNSAPDKSGLPSDRFSAERTGGSVSTLTIQRTQQEDSAVYLCASSQNPTGTNTGELFFGEGSRLTVL.

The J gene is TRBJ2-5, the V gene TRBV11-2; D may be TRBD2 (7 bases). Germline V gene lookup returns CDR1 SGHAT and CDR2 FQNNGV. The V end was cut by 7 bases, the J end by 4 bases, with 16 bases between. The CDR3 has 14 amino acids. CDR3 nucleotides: TGTGCCAGCACCCCGATAGGGGGGGCAGAGACCCAGTACTTC. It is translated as CASTPIGGAETQYF.

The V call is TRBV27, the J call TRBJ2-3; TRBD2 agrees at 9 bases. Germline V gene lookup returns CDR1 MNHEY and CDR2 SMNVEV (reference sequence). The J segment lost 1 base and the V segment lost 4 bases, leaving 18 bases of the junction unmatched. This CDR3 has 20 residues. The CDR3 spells CASSWGGRGLAVRGTDTQYF. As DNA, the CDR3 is TGTGCCAGCAGTTGGGGAGGTAGGGGACTAGCCGTTAGGGGCACAGATACGCAGTATTTT.

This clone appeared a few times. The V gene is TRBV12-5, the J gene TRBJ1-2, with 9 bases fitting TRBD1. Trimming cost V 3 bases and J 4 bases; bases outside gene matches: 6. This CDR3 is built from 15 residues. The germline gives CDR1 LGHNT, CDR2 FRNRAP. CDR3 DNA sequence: TGTGCTAGTGGTTTCCAACCGGGACAGGGCTATGGCTACACCTTC. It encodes CASGFQPGQGYGYTF. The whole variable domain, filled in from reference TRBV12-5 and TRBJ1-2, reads DARVTQTPRHKVTEMGQEVTMRCQPILGHNTVFWYRQTMMQGLELLAYFRNRAPLDDSGMPKDRFSAEMPDATLATLKIQPSEPRDSAVYFCASGFQPGQGYGYTFGSGTRLTVV.

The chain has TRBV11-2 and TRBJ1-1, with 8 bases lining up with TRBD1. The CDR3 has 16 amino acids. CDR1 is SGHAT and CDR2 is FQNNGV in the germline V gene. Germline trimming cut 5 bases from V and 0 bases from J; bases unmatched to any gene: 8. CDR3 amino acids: CASSLRTGLMNTEAFF. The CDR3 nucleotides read TGTGCCAGCAGCCTCAGGACAGGGCTAATGAACACTGAAGCTTTCTTT.

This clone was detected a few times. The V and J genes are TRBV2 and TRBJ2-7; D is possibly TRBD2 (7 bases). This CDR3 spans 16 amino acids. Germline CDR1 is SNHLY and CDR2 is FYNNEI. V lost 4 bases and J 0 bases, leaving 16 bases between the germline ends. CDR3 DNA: TGTGCCAGCAGTGTCGCCGGGGGGCAGAGCTCCTACGAGCAGTACTTC. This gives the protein CASSVAGGQSSYEQYF. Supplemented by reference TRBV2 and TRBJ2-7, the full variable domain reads EPEVTQTPSHQVTQMGQEVILRCVPISNHLYFYWYRQILGQKVEFLVSFYNNEISEKSEIFDDQFSVERPDGSNFTLKIRSTKLEDSAMYFCASSVAGGQSSYEQYFGPGTRLTVT.

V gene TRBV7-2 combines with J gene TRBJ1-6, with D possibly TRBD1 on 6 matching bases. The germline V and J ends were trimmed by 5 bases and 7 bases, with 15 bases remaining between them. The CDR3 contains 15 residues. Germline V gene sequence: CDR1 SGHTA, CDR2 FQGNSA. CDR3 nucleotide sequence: TGTGCCAGCAGCGAAGTAGGACAGAGAAATTCACCCCTCCACTTT. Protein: CASSEVGQRNSPLHF.

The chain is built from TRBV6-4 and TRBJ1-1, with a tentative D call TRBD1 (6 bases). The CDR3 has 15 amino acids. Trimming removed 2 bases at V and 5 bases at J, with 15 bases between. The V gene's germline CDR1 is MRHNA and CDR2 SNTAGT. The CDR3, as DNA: TGTGCCAGCAGTGACCCTTGGGGGCGTGATACTGAAGCTTTCTTT. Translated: CASSDPWGRDTEAFF.

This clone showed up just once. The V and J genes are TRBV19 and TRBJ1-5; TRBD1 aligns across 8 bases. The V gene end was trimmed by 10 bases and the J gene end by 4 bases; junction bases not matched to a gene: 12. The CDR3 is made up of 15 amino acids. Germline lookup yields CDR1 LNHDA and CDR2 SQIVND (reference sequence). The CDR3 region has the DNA TGTGCCACCCAAGGACAGGGCTATGGGAATCAGCCCCAGCATTTT. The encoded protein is CATQGQGYGNQPQHF.

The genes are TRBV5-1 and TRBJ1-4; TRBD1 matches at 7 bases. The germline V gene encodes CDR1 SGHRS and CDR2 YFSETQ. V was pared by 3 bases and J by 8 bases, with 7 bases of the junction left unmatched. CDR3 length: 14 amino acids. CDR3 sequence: CASSWGTATEKLFF. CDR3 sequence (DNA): TGCGCCAGCAGCTGGGGGACAGCTACCGAAAAACTGTTTTTT.

DNA of the CDR3: TGTGCCTGGAGTCCGGGACAGTCGAACTATGGCTACACCTTC. Translation: CAWSPGQSNYGYTF. This sequence joins TRBV30 and TRBJ1-2, with TRBD1 matching 7 bases. The CDR3 is 14 residues long. V was pared by 2 bases and J by 2 bases, with 5 bases of the junction left unmatched. The germline V gene has CDR1 GTSNPN and CDR2 SVGIG (reference sequence). Full variable domain (rest looked up from reference TRBV30 and TRBJ1-2): SQTIHQWPATLVQPVGSPLSLECTVEGTSNPNLYWYRQAAGRGLQLLFYSVGIGQISSEVPQNLSASRPQDRQFILSSKKLLLSDSGFYLCAWSPGQSNYGYTFGSGTRLTVV.

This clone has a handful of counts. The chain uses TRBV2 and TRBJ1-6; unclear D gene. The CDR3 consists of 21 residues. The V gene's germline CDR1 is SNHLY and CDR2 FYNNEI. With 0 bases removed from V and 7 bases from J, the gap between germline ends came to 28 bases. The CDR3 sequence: CASSEAPPTGGVGPLNSPLHF. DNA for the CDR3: TGTGCCAGCAGTGAAGCGCCCCCGACTGGCGGGGTGGGCCCTCTCAATTCACCCCTCCACTTT. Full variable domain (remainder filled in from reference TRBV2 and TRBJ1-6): EPEVTQTPSHQVTQMGQEVILRCVPISNHLYFYWYRQILGQKVEFLVSFYNNEISEKSEIFDDQFSVERPDGSNFTLKIRSTKLEDSAMYFCASSEAPPTGGVGPLNSPLHFGNGTRLTVT.

The CDR3, as DNA: TGTGCCAGCAGCCCCTCCGGTCTCCAAGAGACCCAGTACTTC. This sequence encodes CASSPSGLQETQYF. This rearrangement joins TRBV11-2 to TRBJ2-5; D gene ambiguous. CDR1 and CDR2 from the germline V gene are SGHAT and FQNNGV. The length of the CDR3 is 14 residues. V was trimmed by 5 bases and J by 1 base, leaving 11 bases between them.

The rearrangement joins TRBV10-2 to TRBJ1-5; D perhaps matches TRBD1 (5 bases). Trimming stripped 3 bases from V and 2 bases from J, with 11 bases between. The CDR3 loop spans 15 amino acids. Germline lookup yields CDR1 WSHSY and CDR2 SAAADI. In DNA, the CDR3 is TGCGCCAGCAGTGATCAGGGTTGGGGCAATCAGCCCCAGCATTTT. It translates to CASSDQGWGNQPQHF.

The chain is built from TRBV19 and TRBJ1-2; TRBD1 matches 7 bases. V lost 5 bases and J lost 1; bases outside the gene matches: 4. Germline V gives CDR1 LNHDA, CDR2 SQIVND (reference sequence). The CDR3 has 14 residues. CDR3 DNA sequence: TGTGCCAGTAGTCCCGGACAGGTTAACTATGGCTACACCTTC. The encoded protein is CASSPGQVNYGYTF.

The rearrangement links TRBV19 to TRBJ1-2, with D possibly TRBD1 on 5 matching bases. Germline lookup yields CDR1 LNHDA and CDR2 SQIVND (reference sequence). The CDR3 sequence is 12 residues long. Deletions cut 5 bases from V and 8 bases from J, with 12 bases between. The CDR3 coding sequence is TGTGCCAGTAGTCGCGGGGGTTTGGGCTACACCTTC. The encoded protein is CASSRGGLGYTF.

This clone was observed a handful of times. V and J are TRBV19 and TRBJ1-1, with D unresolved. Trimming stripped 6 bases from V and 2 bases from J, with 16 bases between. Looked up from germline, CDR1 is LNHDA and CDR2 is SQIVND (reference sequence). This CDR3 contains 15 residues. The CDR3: CASRSQTKTNTEAFF. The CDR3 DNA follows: TGTGCCAGTAGGTCCCAGACAAAAACCAACACTGAAGCTTTCTTT. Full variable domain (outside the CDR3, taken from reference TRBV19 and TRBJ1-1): DGGITQSPKYLFRKEGQNVTLSCEQNLNHDAMYWYRQDPGQGLRLIYYSQIVNDFQKGDIAEGYSVSREKKESFPLTVTSAQKNPTAFYLCASRSQTKTNTEAFFGQGTRLTVV.